This section outlines one T cell receptor (beta chain) sequence together with its context. What it binds is not known. Treatment specified: oral pan-JAK inhibitor, 5-10 mg twice daily. The data originate from a study of CD8+ T cells in alopecia areata. Turning to the study itself: Patients in the treated group were given tofacitinib by mouth, 5 to 10 mg twice a day. Severity scores in treated patients reflected the percentage of scalp affected. Study-level points and caveats: Patients displayed less clarity in TCR sharing than mice, a finding possibly related to HLA. Clonality was higher in lesional than normal scalp, especially in alopecia totalis/universalis.

V was shortened by 3 bases and J by 4 bases, with 12 bases between the two germline ends. The CDR3 runs to 14 residues. The V gene's germline CDR1 is SNHLY and CDR2 FYNNEI. RNA extraction was followed by reverse transcription into cDNA, which acted as the sequencing template. Assay: immunoSEQ multiplex PCR; the TCRdb copy retains only in-frame clones and omits some. The repertoire holds about 260,000 clones, with 45% to 70% as singletons. This sequence was found in a human donor with alopecia areata. V is TRBV2 and J is TRBJ1-2; no definite D call. Sequences were derived from CD4+ T cells sorted from blood, sampled at week 52, from a patient treated with tofacitinib. The CDR3 region is CASSDYRVGYGYTF. CDR3 in DNA: TGTGCCAGCAGTGACTACCGCGTGGGCTATGGCTACACCTTC.